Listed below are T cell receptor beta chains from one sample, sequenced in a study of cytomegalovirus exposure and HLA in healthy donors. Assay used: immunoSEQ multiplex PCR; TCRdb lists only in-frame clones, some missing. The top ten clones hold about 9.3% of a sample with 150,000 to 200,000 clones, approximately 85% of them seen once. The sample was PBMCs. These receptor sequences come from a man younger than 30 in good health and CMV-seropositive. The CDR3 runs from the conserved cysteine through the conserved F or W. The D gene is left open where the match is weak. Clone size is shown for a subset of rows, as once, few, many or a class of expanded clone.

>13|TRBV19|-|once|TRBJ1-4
TGTGCCAGTAGATCCTTGGCGGATGAAAAACTGTTTTTT
CASRSLADEKLFF
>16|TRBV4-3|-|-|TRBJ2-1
TGCGCCAGCAGCCAAGATAGGGCTAGCGTTGCCAATGAGCAGTTCTTC
CASSQDRASVANEQFF
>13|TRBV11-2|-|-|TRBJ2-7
TGTGCCAGCAGCTTAGATCTAGGGGTAGAGCAGTACTTC
CASSLDLGVEQYF
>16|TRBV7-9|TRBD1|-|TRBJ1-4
TGTGCCAGCAGCTTATACCAGGGGGTGATAAATGAAAAACTGTTTTTT
CASSLYQGVINEKLFF
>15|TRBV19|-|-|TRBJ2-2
TGTGCCAGTAGTATCATGATTAGCGCGGCCGGGGAGCTGTTTTTT
CASSIMISAAGELFF
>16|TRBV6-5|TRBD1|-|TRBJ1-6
TGTGCCAGCAGTTACGCGGACAGGTTCTATAATTCACCCCTCCACTTT
CASSYADRFYNSPLHF
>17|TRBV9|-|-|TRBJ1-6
TGTGCCAGCAGCGTCGGGGGGTTAAAGGGGTCCGTATCACCCCTCCACTTT
CASSVGGLKGSVSPLHF
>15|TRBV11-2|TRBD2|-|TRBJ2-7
TGTGCCAGCAGCTTAATGCGACCTAGCGGCTACGAGCAGTACTTC
CASSLMRPSGYEQYF
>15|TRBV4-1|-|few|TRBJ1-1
TGCGCCAGCAGCCAAGATAGAAGCATGAACACTGAAGCTTTCTTT
CASSQDRSMNTEAFF
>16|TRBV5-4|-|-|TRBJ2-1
TGTGCCAGCAGCTTGGCCGGCGCAGGGATCTACAATGAGCAGTTCTTC
CASSLAGAGIYNEQFF
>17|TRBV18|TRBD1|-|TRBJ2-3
TGTGCCAGCTCACCACGGGTAGGACAGGGCCCCACAGATACGCAGTATTTT
CASSPRVGQGPTDTQYF
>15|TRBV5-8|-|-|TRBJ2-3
TGTGCCAGCAGCTTCCGGGTATCAGGCACAGATACGCAGTATTTT
CASSFRVSGTDTQYF
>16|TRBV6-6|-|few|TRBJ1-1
TGTGCCAGCAGTAAATTGACAGGAGGAGAATTCACTGAAGCTTTCTTT
CASSKLTGGEFTEAFF
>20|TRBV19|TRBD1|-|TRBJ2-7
TGTGCCAGTAGTATGAGTCCGACAGGGGGCCACTACACTGCCTTGGGCGAGCAGTACTTC
CASSMSPTGGHYTALGEQYF
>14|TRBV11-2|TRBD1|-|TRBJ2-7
TGTGCCAGCAGCACCGGGACAGGCCAGTACGAGCAGTACTTC
CASSTGTGQYEQYF
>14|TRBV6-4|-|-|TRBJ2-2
TGTGCCAGCAGTGAGAGTACGGGTAGCGGGGAGCTGTTTTTT
CASSESTGSGELFF
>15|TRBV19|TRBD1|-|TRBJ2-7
TGTGCCAGTAGTGAGGACAGGGGGCTTGTTTACGAGCAGTACTTC
CASSEDRGLVYEQYF
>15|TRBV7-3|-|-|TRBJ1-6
TGTGCCAGCAGCTCTTCATTCGGACTCAATTCACCCCTCCACTTT
CASSSSFGLNSPLHF
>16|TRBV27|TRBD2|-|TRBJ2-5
TGTGCCAGCAGTTTATCCAGCGGGGGCCCGACACGGACCCAGTACTTC
CASSLSSGGPTRTQYF
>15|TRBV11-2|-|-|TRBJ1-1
TGTGCCAGCACCGAAGCGGTGTCCCCGGACACTGAAGCTTTCTTT
CASTEAVSPDTEAFF
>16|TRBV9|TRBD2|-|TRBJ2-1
TGTGCCAGCAGCCCCATAGCGGGGGGGCTTACTAATGAGCAGTTCTTC
CASSPIAGGLTNEQFF
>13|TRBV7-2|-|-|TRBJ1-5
TGTGCCAGCAGCTCAGGGAGGGATCAGCCCCAGCATTTT
CASSSGRDQPQHF
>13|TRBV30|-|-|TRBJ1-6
TGTGCCTGGAAGACAGCACCTTATTCACCCCTCCACTTT
CAWKTAPYSPLHF
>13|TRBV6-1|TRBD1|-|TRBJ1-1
TGTGCCAGCGCGTCCGGGACAGTGACTGAAGCTTTCTTT
CASASGTVTEAFF
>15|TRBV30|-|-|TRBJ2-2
TGTGCCTGGAGGGGGGACTGGCGGAGCACCGGGGAGCTGTTTTTT
CAWRGDWRSTGELFF
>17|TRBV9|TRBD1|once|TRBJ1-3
TGTGCCAGCAGTGCGACAGGGGTAAGGATCTCTGGAAACACCATATATTTT
CASSATGVRISGNTIYF
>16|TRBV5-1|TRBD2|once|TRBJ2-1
TGCGCCAGCAGCCCGACCGGGACTAGCGGCGTTAATGAGCAGTTCTTC
CASSPTGTSGVNEQFF
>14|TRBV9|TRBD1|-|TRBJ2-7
TGTGCCAGCAGCGTAGGGGACAGGGCCTACGAGCAGTACTTC
CASSVGDRAYEQYF
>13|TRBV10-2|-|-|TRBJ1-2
TGCGCCAGCAGAACACAGGCGAACTATGGCTACACCTTC
CASRTQANYGYTF
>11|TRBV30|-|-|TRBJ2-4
TGTGCCTGGGGGGAGGAAAACATTCAGTACTTC
CAWGEENIQYF
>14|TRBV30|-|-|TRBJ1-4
TGTGCCTGGAGCCCCGGGGTAACTAATGAAAAACTGTTTTTT
CAWSPGVTNEKLFF
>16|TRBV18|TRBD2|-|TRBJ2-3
TGTGCCAGCTCACCTAGCGGGGCCGTATACACAGATACGCAGTATTTT
CASSPSGAVYTDTQYF
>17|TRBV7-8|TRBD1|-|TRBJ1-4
TGTGCCAGCAGCTTAGCATTGGGTAGGGGGCGAAAAGAAAAACTGTTTTTT
CASSLALGRGRKEKLFF
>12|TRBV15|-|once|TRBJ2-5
TGTGCCACCAGCAACAGAGAAGAGACCCAGTACTTC
CATSNREETQYF
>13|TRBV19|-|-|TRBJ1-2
TGTGCCAGTAGTATATGGGCAGGGGATGGCTACACCTTC
CASSIWAGDGYTF
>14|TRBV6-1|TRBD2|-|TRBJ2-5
TGTGCCAGCTCTAGCGGGGGCCCTGGAGAGACCCAGTACTTC
CASSSGGPGETQYF
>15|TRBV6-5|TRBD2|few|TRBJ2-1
TGTGCCAGCAGTTATGGGGTTAGCGGGGGCAATGAGCAGTTCTTC
CASSYGVSGGNEQFF
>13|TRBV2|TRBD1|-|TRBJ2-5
TGTGCCAGCCTGGACAGGGGAGGGAGGACCCAGTACTTC
CASLDRGGRTQYF
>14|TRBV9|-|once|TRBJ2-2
TGTGCCGGCACAGGGCCCGCGAACACCGGGGAGCTGTTTTTT
CAGTGPANTGELFF
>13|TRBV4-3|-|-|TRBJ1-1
TGCGCCAGCAGCCAAGATAGGAACACTGAAGCTTTCTTT
CASSQDRNTEAFF
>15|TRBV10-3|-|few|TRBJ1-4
TGTGCCATCAGTGAGTCGGGTGGGCCTAATGAAAAACTGTTTTTT
CAISESGGPNEKLFF
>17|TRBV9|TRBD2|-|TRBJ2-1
TGTGCCAGCAGCGGACTAGCGGGGAATCACCCATACAATGAGCAGTTCTTC
CASSGLAGNHPYNEQFF
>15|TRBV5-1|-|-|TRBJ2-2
TGCGCCAGCAGAATGGGGGGGGCTGGCACCGGGGAGCTGTTTTTT
CASRMGGAGTGELFF
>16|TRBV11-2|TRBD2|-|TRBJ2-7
TGTGCCAGCAGCTTTTACGTTACGGGGGGCTCCTACGAGCAGTACTTC
CASSFYVTGGSYEQYF
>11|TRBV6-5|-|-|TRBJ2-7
TGTGCCAGCAGCTACGTAGCGGAGCAGTACTTC
CASSYVAEQYF
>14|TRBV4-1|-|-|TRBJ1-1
TGCGCCAGCAGCCAGGGAACAGGGCCCACTGAAGCTTTCTTT
CASSQGTGPTEAFF
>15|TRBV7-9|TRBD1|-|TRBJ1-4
TGTGCCAGCAGCCCGCAGGGGGGCGAGAATGAAAAACTGTTTTTT
CASSPQGGENEKLFF
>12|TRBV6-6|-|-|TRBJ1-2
TGTGCCGTCCAGGCAGGGGCTGGCGGCTACACCTTC
CAVQAGAGGYTF
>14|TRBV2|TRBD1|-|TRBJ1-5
TGTGCCAGCGAGGACAGGGCGGTCAATCAGCCCCAGCATTTT
CASEDRAVNQPQHF
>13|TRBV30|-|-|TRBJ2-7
TGTGCCTCCCACGGGGCGGGGATCTACGAGCAGTACTTC
CASHGAGIYEQYF
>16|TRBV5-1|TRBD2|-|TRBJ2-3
TGCGCCAGCAGCTTCCGGACTAGCGGGGCTGCAGATACGCAGTATTTT
CASSFRTSGAADTQYF
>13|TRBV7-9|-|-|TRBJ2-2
TGTGCCAGCATCAAAGGAGGGTCCGGGGAGCTGTTTTTT
CASIKGGSGELFF
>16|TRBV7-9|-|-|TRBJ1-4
TGTTCCAGCAGCTCCACGGAGCTGGGTACTAATGAAAAACTGTTTTTT
CSSSSTELGTNEKLFF
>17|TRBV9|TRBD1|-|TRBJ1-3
TGTGCCAGCAGCGTGGGGCCGACAGGGGAGAATGGAAACACCATATATTTT
CASSVGPTGENGNTIYF
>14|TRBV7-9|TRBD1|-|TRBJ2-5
TGTGCCAGCAGCAACAGGGGACCTAAAGAGACCCAGTACTTC
CASSNRGPKETQYF
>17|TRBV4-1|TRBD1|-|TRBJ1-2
TGCGCCAGCAGCCAAGCCAATCTGGCAGGGGGCGGCTATGGCTACACCTTC
CASSQANLAGGGYGYTF
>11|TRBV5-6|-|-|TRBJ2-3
TGTGCCAGCAGCTTGCTCTATACGCAGTATTTT
CASSLLYTQYF
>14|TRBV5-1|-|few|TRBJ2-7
TGCGCCAGCAGCTTACCGACAGAAACCTACGAGCAGTACTTC
CASSLPTETYEQYF
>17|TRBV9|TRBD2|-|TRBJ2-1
TGTGCCAGCAGCGTAGATCCTAGCGGGGGGCTCTTAAATGAGCAGTTCTTC
CASSVDPSGGLLNEQFF
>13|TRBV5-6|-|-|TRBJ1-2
TGTGCCAGCAGCTTGTGGGTGTCCGGGGGCTACACCTTC
CASSLWVSGGYTF